This is a list of T cell receptor beta chains from one sample in a study of blood T cells in healthy people across ages. One entry per CDR3 protein, called by TCRdb with MiXCR from the 5' RACE reads. The sample yields about a million distinct CDR3 sequences, roughly 51% seen once. The sample comprised blood. All receptors come from a woman between 55 and 75 years old in good health. Both conserved end residues are part of each CDR3. The D gene is left open where the match is weak. Clone size appears in some rows only: once, few, many, or a class for an expanded clone.

d_call j_call v_call clone_size cdr3_aa cdr3_nt
TRBD1 TRBJ2-1 TRBV29-1 NA CSVGPTGQEGFF TGCAGCGTTGGCCCCACGGGACAGGAGGGGTTCTTC
NA TRBJ2-7 TRBV15 NA CATSTHKTPSYEQYF TGTGCCACCAGCACACACAAAACACCGTCCTACGAGCAGTACTTC
NA TRBJ2-3 TRBV10-3 NA CAISDPASTDTQYF TGTGCCATCAGTGATCCTGCTAGCACAGATACGCAGTATTTT
NA TRBJ1-2 TRBV6-6 NA CASSYGPGIVNYGYTF TGTGCCAGCAGTTACGGGCCAGGGATCGTTAACTATGGCTACACCTTC
NA TRBJ1-6 TRBV20-1 NA CSARTVVGNSPLHF TGCAGTGCCCGGACGGTCGTCGGGAATTCACCCCTCCACTTT
NA TRBJ2-5 TRBV6-5 few CASSYDNLRHETQYF TGTGCCAGCAGTTACGACAATTTGCGGCATGAGACCCAGTACTTC
TRBD1 TRBJ2-1 TRBV6-2/TRBV6-3 few CASSSDRGQFF TGTGCCAGCAGTTCCGACAGGGGGCAGTTCTTC
TRBD2 TRBJ2-7 TRBV20-1 few CSARGSRTSGTEQYF TGCAGTGCTAGGGGGTCCCGGACTAGCGGGACCGAGCAGTACTTC
TRBD2 TRBJ2-1 TRBV6-2/TRBV6-3 NA CASSWGAGADNEQFF TGTGCCAGCAGTTGGGGAGCGGGAGCGGACAATGAGCAGTTCTTC
TRBD1 TRBJ1-2 TRBV25-1 few CASSAGTAPNYGYTF TGTGCCAGCAGTGCCGGGACAGCCCCTAACTATGGCTACACCTTC
NA TRBJ2-7 TRBV7-3 few CASSLGGRPVSEQYF TGTGCCAGCAGCTTAGGGGGAAGGCCCGTCTCCGAGCAGTACTTC
TRBD2 TRBJ2-3 TRBV29-1 few CSVDPERLAGGGTDTQYF TGCAGCGTTGACCCCGAGCGACTAGCGGGAGGGGGCACAGATACGCAGTATTTT
TRBD2 TRBJ2-7 TRBV7-9 NA CASSLWAGGPAYEQYF TGTGCCAGCAGCTTATGGGCGGGAGGGCCCGCCTACGAGCAGTACTTC
NA TRBJ1-5 TRBV2 once CASRFRGGSQPQHF TGTGCCAGCAGATTTCGCGGGGGGTCTCAGCCCCAGCATTTT
TRBD1 TRBJ2-7 TRBV27 NA CASTDGTGGFHEQYF TGTGCCAGCACAGACGGGACAGGGGGCTTCCACGAGCAGTACTTC
TRBD2 TRBJ2-5 TRBV12-3/TRBV12-4 many CASSLRSGGETQYF TGTGCCAGCAGTTTACGGTCGGGGGGAGAGACCCAGTACTTC
NA TRBJ2-7 TRBV18 NA CASSPQLSGSYEQYF TGTGCCAGCTCACCGCAGCTTAGTGGGAGCTACGAGCAGTACTTC
NA TRBJ1-2 TRBV20-1 few CSATPRGSNYGYTF TGCAGTGCTACCCCAAGGGGTTCTAACTATGGCTACACCTTC
TRBD2 TRBJ2-7 TRBV7-2 few CASSRLAGGPYEQYF TGTGCCAGCAGCCGACTAGCGGGAGGACCCTACGAGCAGTACTTC
TRBD2 TRBJ2-7 TRBV3-1 few CASSRASGLAGAYEQYF TGTGCCAGCAGCCGTGCGTCGGGACTAGCGGGAGCGTACGAGCAGTACTTC
NA TRBJ2-7 TRBV24-1 once CATSDFRGVTYNEQYF TGTGCCACCAGTGATTTTAGGGGTGTCACCTACAATGAGCAGTACTTC
NA TRBJ2-7 TRBV30 once CAWIPGQGGAVYF TGTGCCTGGATCCCCGGACAGGGAGGGGCGGTGTACTTC
TRBD2 TRBJ2-7 TRBV4-1 few CASSQDPPELASYEQYF TGCGCCAGCAGCCAAGATCCCCCGGAACTAGCGTCCTACGAGCAGTACTTC
TRBD1 TRBJ1-1 TRBV20-1 NA CSARARQGLTEAFF TGCAGTGCTAGAGCTCGACAGGGTCTCACTGAAGCTTTCTTT
NA TRBJ2-1 TRBV4-2 NA CASSQDPNSGNLNEQFF TGTGCCAGCAGCCAAGATCCCAACAGCGGCAACCTCAATGAGCAGTTCTTC
NA TRBJ2-7 TRBV28 NA CASSRPISPYEQYF TGTGCCAGCAGTAGACCGATTTCCCCCTACGAGCAGTACTTC
NA TRBJ2-3 TRBV15 NA CATRDSAGGSDTQYF TGTGCCACGCGGGACTCAGCGGGTGGGTCAGATACGCAGTATTTT
TRBD1 TRBJ2-7 TRBV29-1 NA CSVGAGGSEQYF TGCAGCGTTGGTGCAGGGGGCAGCGAGCAGTACTTC
TRBD2 TRBJ2-7 TRBV7-2 NA CASSLFRGGSSYEQYF TGTGCCAGCAGCTTATTCCGCGGGGGGAGCTCCTACGAGCAGTACTTC
NA TRBJ1-5 TRBV28 NA CASSSDRDYQPQHF TGTGCCAGCAGTTCCGACAGAGATTATCAGCCCCAGCATTTT
NA TRBJ2-5 TRBV12-3/TRBV12-4 NA CASLRQGSFQETQYF TGTGCCAGTCTGCGCCAGGGCAGTTTTCAAGAGACCCAGTACTTC
TRBD2 TRBJ2-1 TRBV29-1 NA CSVEDTSGRYYNEQFF TGCAGCGTTGAGGACACTAGCGGGAGGTATTACAATGAGCAGTTCTTC
NA TRBJ2-4 TRBV27 NA CASSVSVRNIQYF TGTGCCAGCAGTGTATCGGTCCGAAACATTCAGTACTTC